The 31 T cell receptor beta chains reported below all come from one sample, sequenced in a study of cytomegalovirus exposure and HLA in healthy donors. Researchers ran the PCR with 60 Vbeta and 13 Jbeta primers. Here immunoSEQ multiplex PCR was the method, and the copy in TCRdb shows in-frame clones only, minus some. The sample lists about 150,000 clones, around 81% occurring once. The sequencing input was PBMCs. These receptors came from a woman between 40 and 55 years old in good health and CMV-seropositive.

This sequence joins TRBV10-3 and TRBJ2-1; 7 bases line up with TRBD2. Germline trimming cut 0 bases from V and 4 bases from J; bases unmatched to any gene: 3. The CDR3 loop spans 15 amino acids. CDR1 ENHRY and CDR2 SYGVKD come from the germline V gene. The CDR3 reads CAISESVGGYNEQFF. CDR3 sequence (DNA): TGTGCCATCAGTGAGTCGGTGGGGGGGTACAATGAGCAGTTCTTC.

The genes are TRBV5-6 and TRBJ1-1, with a tentative D call TRBD1 (5 bases). From germline, CDR1 is SGHDT and CDR2 YYEEEE. CDR3 length: 13 amino acids. Trimming took 1 base from V and 4 from J, leaving 8 bases between them. The CDR3 region has the DNA TGTGCCAGCAGCTTGAGGGGTCGCACTGAAGCTTTCTTT. Its translation is CASSLRGRTEAFF.

This chain uses TRBV5-6 with TRBJ1-5; 7 bases line up with TRBD1. V shed 4 bases, J shed 7 bases, and the junction held 14 bases outside the gene matches. CDR1 and CDR2 from the germline V gene are SGHDT and YYEEEE. The CDR3 has 16 amino acids. The CDR3 spells CASSRRSTGVNQPQHF. CDR3 nucleotides: TGTGCCAGCAGCCGCCGGAGTACAGGGGTCAACCAGCCCCAGCATTTT.

This chain connects TRBV5-1 to TRBJ2-7, with 8 bases aligning to TRBD1. The germline V gene encodes CDR1 SGHRS and CDR2 YFSETQ. The CDR3 consists of 15 residues. Losses at the gene ends were 3 bases for V and 3 bases for J; bases not matched to a gene: 8. CDR3 DNA: TGCGCCAGCAGCTCGCAGGGGGCGCAGGTCTACGAGCAGTACTTC. This gives the protein CASSSQGAQVYEQYF.

V usage is TRBV5-6 and J usage is TRBJ2-1, with TRBD1 identical over 7 bases. The CDR3 is 15 amino acids. V was pared by 0 bases and J by 8 bases, with 8 bases of the junction left unmatched. The germline CDR1 and CDR2 sequences are SGHDT and YYEEEE. The CDR3 region has the DNA TGTGCCAGCAGCTTGGCGAGACAGGGAGACCATGAGCAGTTCTTC. Translated, it gives CASSLARQGDHEQFF.

This chain links TRBV28 with TRBJ2-7, with TRBD1 matching 8 bases. CDR1 MDHEN and CDR2 SYDVKM come from the germline V gene. V trimming: 3 bases; J trimming: 2 bases; junction bases outside the gene matches: 9. The length of the CDR3 is 16 residues. This CDR3 is CASSFRPGQATYEQYF. In nucleotides, the CDR3 is TGTGCCAGCAGTTTTCGACCGGGACAGGCGACCTACGAGCAGTACTTC. The whole variable domain, remainder taken from reference TRBV28 and TRBJ2-7, is DVKVTQSSRYLVKRTGEKVFLECVQDMDHENMFWYRQDPGLGLRLIYFSYDVKMKEKGDIPEGYSVSREKKERFSLILESASTNQTSMYLCASSFRPGQATYEQYFGPGTRLTVT.

The genes are TRBV5-6 and TRBJ1-1; D possibly corresponds to TRBD1 (5 bases). Between the trimmed V and J ends, which lost 2 bases and 4 bases, there was a span of 9 bases. The CDR3 is made up of 13 amino acids. Germline V gene sequence: CDR1 SGHDT, CDR2 YYEEEE. CDR3 coding DNA: TGTGCCAGCAGCTTTGTAAGGGGCACTGAAGCTTTCTTT. Its translation: CASSFVRGTEAFF.

This chain uses TRBV28 with TRBJ2-7; D is possibly TRBD1 (6 bases). CDR3 size: 16 residues. In germline, CDR1 is MDHEN, CDR2 SYDVKM. V lost 6 bases and J 0 bases, leaving 18 bases between the germline ends. The CDR3 loop is CASSLPARGVSYEQYF. CDR3 bases: TGTGCCAGCAGCTTGCCGGCCAGGGGAGTCTCCTACGAGCAGTACTTC.

The chain recombines TRBV5-4 with TRBJ2-3, with 10 nucleotides matching TRBD2. The CDR3 extends over 17 amino acids. Per germline, CDR1 SGHNT and CDR2 YYREEE (reference sequence). V shed 4 bases and J 0 bases; nucleotides not matched to a gene: 8. The CDR3: CASSRRTSGASTDTQYF. The CDR3 region has the DNA TGTGCCAGCAGCCGACGGACTAGCGGAGCTAGCACAGATACGCAGTATTTT.

The chain joins TRBV19 to TRBJ2-5; possible D gene TRBD1, 6 bases. There are 13 residues in the CDR3. The germline V gene encodes CDR1 LNHDA and CDR2 SQIVND (reference sequence). The germline V and J ends were trimmed by 7 bases and 5 bases, with 14 bases remaining between them. This CDR3 is CASKPGTLETQYF. The DNA for the CDR3 is TGTGCCAGTAAACCAGGGACACTGGAGACCCAGTACTTC.

The chain employs TRBV7-9 and TRBJ1-2; D call uncertain. V was trimmed by 1 base and J by 4 bases, leaving 4 bases between them. The CDR3 consists of 12 residues. Germline CDR1 reads SEHNR; CDR2 reads FQNEAQ (reference sequence). The CDR3 coding sequence is TGTGCCAGCAGCTTAGACAGCTATGGCTACACCTTC. Translating gives CASSLDSYGYTF.

The chain is built from TRBV9 and TRBJ2-1; TRBD1 is a possible D gene (6 bases). Trimming stripped 2 bases from V and 5 bases from J, with 8 bases between. CDR3 size: 13 residues. Germline-derived CDR1 and CDR2 are SGDLS and YYNGEE. CDR3 sequence: CASSVRQDNEQFF. The CDR3 region has the DNA TGTGCCAGCAGCGTTAGACAGGACAATGAGCAGTTCTTC. Complete variable domain (other parts from reference TRBV9 and TRBJ2-1): DSGVTQTPKHLITATGQRVTLRCSPRSGDLSVYWYQQSLDQGLQFLIQYYNGEERAKGNILERFSAQQFPDLHSELNLSSLELGDSALYFCASSVRQDNEQFFGPGTRLTVL.

This clone was recorded only once. The genes are TRBV5-6 and TRBJ2-2; 7 bases map to TRBD1. The CDR3 totals 15 residues. The germline V gene encodes CDR1 SGHDT and CDR2 YYEEEE. V gave up 0 bases and J gave up 3 bases; unmatched junction bases: 2. CDR3 sequence: CASSLGRGHTGELFF. CDR3 nucleotides: TGTGCCAGCAGCTTGGGTAGGGGGCACACCGGGGAGCTGTTTTTT.

V usage is TRBV10-2 and J usage is TRBJ2-7, with a possible D match to TRBD1 (6 bases). CDR3 length: 14 residues. The germline V gene has CDR1 WSHSY and CDR2 SAAADI. V was cut by 6 bases and J by 0 bases, with 12 bases left in between. The DNA for the CDR3 is TGCGCCAGCAGCCGGACAGAGAGCTCCTACGAGCAGTACTTC. It is translated as CASSRTESSYEQYF.

The chain carries TRBV5-1 and TRBJ1-2; weak D call: TRBD1 (5 bases). Trimming took 0 bases from V and 8 from J, leaving 11 bases between them. Per the germline V gene, CDR1 is SGHRS and CDR2 is YFSETQ. The CDR3 extends over 13 amino acids. DNA for the CDR3: TGCGCCAGCAGCTTGGAGGCGGGGGACGGCTACACCTTC. Encoded protein: CASSLEAGDGYTF.

This clone was seen a handful of times. The chain joins TRBV7-6 to TRBJ1-3; 8 nucleotides line up with TRBD1. Losses at the gene ends were 5 bases for V and 2 bases for J; bases not matched to a gene: 2. Germline V CDR1 and CDR2: SGHVS, FNYEAQ. The CDR3 is made up of 14 amino acids. The CDR3 region is CASSLDRAGNTIYF. CDR3 DNA sequence: TGTGCCAGCAGCCTGGACAGGGCTGGAAACACCATATATTTT.

The chain links TRBV4-2 to TRBJ2-6; 7 positions agree with TRBD2. Losses at the gene ends were 6 bases for V and 1 base for J; bases not matched to a gene: 3. This CDR3 region has 15 residues. Germline values: CDR1 LGHNA, CDR2 YNFKEQ. The CDR3 nucleotides are TGTGCCAGCAGGCCGGGGGGATCTGGGGCCAACGTCCTGACTTTC. This sequence encodes CASRPGGSGANVLTF.

In nucleotides, the CDR3 is TGTGCCAGCTCCCCCACCCCGTCAGGGGCCGGAAACACCATATATTTT. It specifies CASSPTPSGAGNTIYF. This chain links TRBV18 with TRBJ1-3; D possibly corresponds to TRBD1 (6 bases). Trimming removed 6 bases at V and 4 bases at J, with 19 bases between. CDR1 and CDR2 (germline): KGHSH, LQKENI. This CDR3 is built from 16 residues.

V gene TRBV9 combines with J gene TRBJ1-1, with D uncertain. CDR1 is SGDLS and CDR2 is YYNGEE in the germline V gene. This CDR3 has 15 residues. V was trimmed by 6 bases and J by 0 bases, leaving 15 bases between them. The CDR3 nucleotides are TGTGCCAGCAACGCGGTTGGTAAGTTGAACACTGAAGCTTTCTTT. It encodes CASNAVGKLNTEAFF.

This chain uses TRBV14 with TRBJ2-1; D unclear. The germline V gene has CDR1 SGHDN and CDR2 FVKESK. V was clipped by 0 bases and J by 6 bases, with 6 bases between them. The CDR3 runs 13 residues. CDR3 sequence reads: CASSQDRVNEQFF. The DNA for the CDR3 is TGTGCCAGCAGCCAAGATCGAGTCAATGAGCAGTTCTTC.

V usage is TRBV6-5 and J usage is TRBJ1-2, with 9 bases matching TRBD1. This CDR3 comprises 15 residues. Germline lookup yields CDR1 MNHEY and CDR2 SVGAGI. Germline trimming cut 5 bases from V and 4 bases from J; bases unmatched to any gene: 8. CDR3 protein: CASSPYWDRVYGYTF. The CDR3 region has the DNA TGTGCCAGCAGTCCTTACTGGGACAGGGTCTATGGCTACACCTTC.

Here the CDR3 reads CASSYSRAGVQVQYF. Written as DNA, the CDR3 is TGTGCCAGCAGTTACTCGAGGGCGGGGGTTCAGGTGCAGTACTTC. This rearrangement joins TRBV6-5 to TRBJ2-7, with 7 bases lining up with TRBD2. The CDR3 sequence is 15 residues long. J lost 9 bases, V lost 0 bases, and 11 bases had no gene match. Per the germline V gene, CDR1 is MNHEY and CDR2 is SVGAGI.

The chain couples TRBV9 to TRBJ2-2; TRBD2 aligns across 9 bases. Per the germline V gene, CDR1 is SGDLS and CDR2 is YYNGEE. The junction had 7 bases not matched to a gene; V was cut back by 1 base and J by 0 bases. The CDR3 consists of 18 residues. This chain's CDR3 is CASSVRATSGSNTGELFF. The CDR3 DNA reads as TGTGCCAGCAGCGTACGAGCAACTAGCGGGTCGAACACCGGGGAGCTGTTTTTT. The full variable domain, with the rest looked up from reference TRBV9 and TRBJ2-2, is DSGVTQTPKHLITATGQRVTLRCSPRSGDLSVYWYQQSLDQGLQFLIQYYNGEERAKGNILERFSAQQFPDLHSELNLSSLELGDSALYFCASSVRATSGSNTGELFFGEGSRLTVL.

The rearrangement links TRBV11-3 to TRBJ2-5; TRBD1 agrees at 8 bases. Germline CDR1 SGHNT, CDR2 YENEEA. The CDR3 sequence is 15 residues long. With 4 bases clipped from V and 4 bases from J, the junction kept 8 bases outside the gene matches. The CDR3 spells CASSSRQGLGETQYF. DNA of the CDR3: TGTGCCAGCAGCTCCAGACAGGGGCTGGGAGAGACCCAGTACTTC.

The gene calls are TRBV9 and TRBJ1-1; D perhaps matches TRBD1 (6 bases). The CDR3 covers 14 residues. Germline CDR1 and CDR2: SGDLS and YYNGEE. V was trimmed by 4 bases and J by 4 bases, leaving 14 bases between them. Here the CDR3 DNA reads TGTGCCAGCAGCCGAACGCAAGGGGGCACTGAAGCTTTCTTT. Translating it yields CASSRTQGGTEAFF.

The gene calls are TRBV6-5 and TRBJ2-1; D is perhaps TRBD2 (5 bases). Germline-derived CDR1 and CDR2 are MNHEY and SVGAGI. CDR3 length: 12 residues. V lost 6 bases and J 9 bases, leaving 12 bases between the germline ends. DNA for the CDR3: TGTGCCAGCAGGCCGAGGGCGGGTGAGCAGTTCTTC. It translates to CASRPRAGEQFF.

The V and J genes are TRBV5-1 and TRBJ2-1; TRBD1 matches 8 bases. CDR3 size: 14 residues. V dropped 4 bases and J dropped 5; count of bases not matched to a gene: 5. The V gene's germline CDR1 is SGHRS and CDR2 YFSETQ. The CDR3: CASSHGTGNNEQFF. DNA of the CDR3: TGCGCCAGCAGCCACGGGACAGGTAACAATGAGCAGTTCTTC.

The chain combines TRBV28 with TRBJ1-1; 12 nucleotides align to TRBD1. The germline V gene has CDR1 MDHEN and CDR2 SYDVKM. The trim removed 6 bases at V and 10 bases at J, leaving 9 bases unmatched. The length of the CDR3 is 14 residues. CDR3 nucleotides: TGTGCCAGCAGAAGCCGGGACAGGGGGCAAGGAGCTTTCTTT. Residues: CASRSRDRGQGAFF.

The rearrangement uses TRBV5-6 and TRBJ2-3; D is ambiguous. Germline V gene data show CDR1 as SGHDT and CDR2 as YYEEEE. V was cut by 1 base and J by 5 bases, with 5 bases left in between. The CDR3 has 12 amino acids. CDR3: CASSLIGDTQYF. In DNA form, the CDR3 reads TGTGCCAGCAGCTTGATCGGAGATACGCAGTATTTT.

The chain carries TRBV28 and TRBJ1-2; D is uncertain. Germline CDR1 MDHEN, CDR2 SYDVKM. V was clipped by 5 bases and J by 4 bases, with 14 bases between them. The CDR3 has 14 residues. CDR3 sequence reads: CASSLSQPPYGYTF. The CDR3 nucleotides are TGTGCCAGCAGTCTCTCACAGCCGCCCTATGGCTACACCTTC.

As DNA, the CDR3 is TGTGCCAGCAGCCAAACAGCGAAGACAGTCTCCGGGCCCCAGCATTTT. Its protein product is CASSQTAKTVSGPQHF. The J gene is TRBJ1-5, the V gene TRBV5-5, with D possibly matching TRBD1 (5 bases). Trimming took 4 bases from V and 9 from J, leaving 23 bases between them. Germline CDR1 and CDR2: SGHKS and YYEKEE (reference sequence). There are 16 residues in the CDR3. The complete variable domain, with remaining parts taken from reference TRBV5-5 and TRBJ1-5, reads DAGVTQSPTHLIKTRGQQVTLRCSPISGHKSVSWYQQVLGQGPQFIFQYYEKEERGRGNFPDRFSARQFPNYSSELNVNALLLGDSALYLCASSQTAKTVSGPQHFGDGTRLSIL.